This TCR beta chain was observed in a study of blood T cells in healthy people across ages. Study-wide results and caveats: Long-lived donors had more naive CD4+ cells and higher diversity than aged donors.

Regarding this clonotype: Its target is unknown.

With a J-beta primer mix and a sample-barcoded 5' primer, a second PCR ran roughly 6 to 12 cycles. Each CDR3 protein gets one entry after TCRdb re-called the 5' RACE reads with MiXCR. The sample lists about 900,000 distinct CDR3 sequences; 45% to 50% were seen once. Germline V CDR1 and CDR2: SGHTA, FQGNSA. This CDR3 has 16 residues. The germline V and J ends were trimmed by 8 bases and 3 bases, with 23 bases remaining between them. This clonotype was sampled from a man aged 30 to 39 in good health. The rearrangement uses TRBV7-2 and TRBJ2-7; D perhaps matches TRBD1 (5 bases). Sequenced input: blood. The CDR3 region has the DNA TGTGCCAGCTCTACCCCGACAGAATTTTTTATCTACGAGCAGTACTTC. Amino acid sequence: CASSTPTEFFIYEQYF.